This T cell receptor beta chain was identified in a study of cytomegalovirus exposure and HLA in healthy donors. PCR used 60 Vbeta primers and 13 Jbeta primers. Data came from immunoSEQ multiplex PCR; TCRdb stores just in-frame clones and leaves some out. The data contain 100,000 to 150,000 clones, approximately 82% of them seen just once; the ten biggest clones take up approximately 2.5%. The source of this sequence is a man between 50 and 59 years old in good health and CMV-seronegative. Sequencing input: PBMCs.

The CDR3 DNA reads as TGTGCCAGCAGCGTAGTAACAGGGGGAGATACGCAGTATTTT. It is translated as CASSVVTGGDTQYF. The chain combines TRBV9 with TRBJ2-3, with TRBD1 matching 8 bases. V dropped 0 bases and J dropped 5; count of bases not matched to a gene: 2. Germline V gives CDR1 SGDLS, CDR2 YYNGEE. The CDR3 loop spans 14 amino acids. The complete variable domain, with remaining parts taken from reference TRBV9 and TRBJ2-3, reads DSGVTQTPKHLITATGQRVTLRCSPRSGDLSVYWYQQSLDQGLQFLIQYYNGEERAKGNILERFSAQQFPDLHSELNLSSLELGDSALYFCASSVVTGGDTQYFGPGTRLTVL.